The following is a T cell receptor (beta chain) sequence with its context. The target antigen is unknown. Germline assignment: CDR1 SGHNT and CDR2 YYREEE (reference sequence). V was pared by 5 bases and J by 7 bases, with 12 bases of the junction left unmatched. The CDR3 totals 14 residues. Among the 110 or so subjects of the validation cohort, separate from the roughly 730-subject first cohort, were the donors. This sample was taken from a study of cytomegalovirus exposure and HLA in healthy donors. In the study overall: The same platform used for the 650 to 700 first-cohort repertoires was also used for the 120 validation repertoires, as a later analysis reported.

Clones were read by immunoSEQ multiplex PCR, and TCRdb kept only the in-frame ones, dropping some. The sample lists tens of thousands of clones; 85% to 95% were seen once. The study, taken as a whole, reports: The study put 150 or so TCR beta chains on its list as cytomegalovirus-associated.

This sequence was found in a man aged 18-30 years in good health and CMV-seronegative. Sequenced material: PBMCs. The chain is built from TRBV5-4 and TRBJ2-7; 7 nucleotides align to TRBD1. The CDR3 sequence: CASSYGQAIGEQYF. The CDR3 DNA is TGTGCCAGCAGTTACGGACAGGCCATAGGGGAGCAGTACTTC.